The sequence of this T cell receptor (beta chain) was determined in a study of blood T cell repertoires in COVID-19. As for the study in general: PBMCs, B-cell-depleted T cells, or T cells provided the cDNA or gDNA that made up the material.

Assay used: immunoSEQ multiplex PCR; TCRdb lists only in-frame clones, some missing. Of under 75,000 clones detected, roughly 81% appear once; the ten largest clones hold 15% to 18%. Germline CDR1 MDHEN, CDR2 SYDVKM. The CDR3 totals 16 residues. Trimming removed 2 bases from V and 1 base from J; junction bases left unmatched: 5. This clone has only a few counts. Sequencing used peripheral blood. The sequence derives from a man older than 75 with acute or convalescent COVID-19. This rearrangement joins TRBV28 to TRBJ1-1; TRBD1 agrees at 9 bases. The CDR3 DNA reads TGTGCCAGCAGTTTAAGGGGACAGGGAAGGAACACTGAAGCTTTCTTT. Protein sequence: CASSLRGQGRNTEAFF.